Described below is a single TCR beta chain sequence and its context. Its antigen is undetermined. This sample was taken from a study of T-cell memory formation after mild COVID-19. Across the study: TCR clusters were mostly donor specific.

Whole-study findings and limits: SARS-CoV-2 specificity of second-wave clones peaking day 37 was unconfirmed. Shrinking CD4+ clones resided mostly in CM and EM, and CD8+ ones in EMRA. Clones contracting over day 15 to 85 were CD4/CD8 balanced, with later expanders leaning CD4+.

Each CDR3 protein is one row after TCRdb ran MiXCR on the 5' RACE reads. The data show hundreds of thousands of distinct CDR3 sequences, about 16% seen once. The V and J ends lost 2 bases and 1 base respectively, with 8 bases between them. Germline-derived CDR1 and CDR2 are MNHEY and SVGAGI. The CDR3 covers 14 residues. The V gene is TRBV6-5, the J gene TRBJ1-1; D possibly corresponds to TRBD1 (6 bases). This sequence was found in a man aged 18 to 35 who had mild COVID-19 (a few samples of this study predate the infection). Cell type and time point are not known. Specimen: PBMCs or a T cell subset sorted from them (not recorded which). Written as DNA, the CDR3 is TGTGCCAGCAGTTACGGCAGGGGGAACACTGAAGCTTTCTTT. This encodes CASSYGRGNTEAFF.